The 14 T cell receptor beta chains below were found in one sample sequenced in a study of blood T cell repertoires in COVID-19. Profiled with immunoSEQ multiplex PCR; TCRdb holds only in-frame clones, not every one. The table shows 25,000 to 30,000 clones, with roughly 80% occurring only once. Sequences were obtained from peripheral blood. The receptors were gathered from a man in his 70s with acute or convalescent COVID-19.

The V gene is TRBV28, the J gene TRBJ2-6; D remains ambiguous. With 3 bases removed from V and 2 bases from J, the gap between germline ends came to 8 bases. The CDR3 spans 15 residues. The germline CDR1 and CDR2 sequences are MDHEN and SYDVKM. In DNA form, the CDR3 reads TGTGCCAGCAGTTTGTCGGTAGCTGGGGCCAACGTCCTGACTTTC. Residues: CASSLSVAGANVLTF. Supplemented by reference TRBV28 and TRBJ2-6, the full variable domain reads DVKVTQSSRYLVKRTGEKVFLECVQDMDHENMFWYRQDPGLGLRLIYFSYDVKMKEKGDIPEGYSVSREKKERFSLILESASTNQTSMYLCASSLSVAGANVLTFGAGSRLTVL.

The J gene is TRBJ1-1, the V gene TRBV19; 7 bases align to TRBD1. Unmatched junction bases numbered 2, after V lost 7 bases and J lost 0 bases. The CDR3 is 13 residues long. Germline values: CDR1 LNHDA, CDR2 SQIVND (reference sequence). This chain's CDR3 is CASTGQMNTEAFF. The CDR3 DNA reads TGTGCCAGTACGGGACAGATGAACACTGAAGCTTTCTTT.

The chain combines TRBV14 with TRBJ2-5; D not resolved. V was trimmed by 2 bases and J by 0 bases, leaving 7 bases between them. Germline loops: CDR1 SGHDN, CDR2 FVKESK. The CDR3 runs 14 residues. CDR3 in DNA: TGTGCCAGCAGCCAATCCCTGTACCAAGAGACCCAGTACTTC. Residues: CASSQSLYQETQYF. Based on the CDR3 plus reference TRBV14 and TRBJ2-5, the full variable domain is EAGVTQFPSHSVIEKGQTVTLRCDPISGHDNLYWYRRVMGKEIKFLLHFVKESKQDESGMPNNRFLAERTGGTYSTLKVQPAELEDSGVYFCASSQSLYQETQYFGPGTRLLVL.

The chain employs TRBV5-1 and TRBJ1-2; 7 nucleotides line up with TRBD1. The CDR3 sequence is 15 residues long. V shed 4 bases and J 5 bases; nucleotides not matched to a gene: 11. Germline V gene data show CDR1 as SGHRS and CDR2 as YFSETQ. CDR3 nucleotides: TGCGCCAGCAGCCCGAGGGGACAGAGAGTATATGGCTACACCTTC. Translation gives CASSPRGQRVYGYTF.

CDR3 loop: CASSVDPISSGNTIYF. DNA for the CDR3: TGTGCCAGCAGCGTAGATCCGATCAGCTCTGGAAACACCATATATTTT. This chain joins TRBV9 and TRBJ1-3; D not certain. This CDR3 has 16 residues. The V end was cut by 0 bases, the J end by 0 bases, with 10 bases between. CDR1 is SGDLS, CDR2 YYNGEE, per germline.

The table lists this clone with a few counts. The chain uses TRBV3-1 (or the pseudogene TRBV3-2) and TRBJ1-6; 7 bases line up with TRBD1. The germline gives CDR1 LGHDT, CDR2 YNNKEL (reference sequence). CDR3 size: 15 residues. With V trimmed by 3 bases and J by 6 bases, 5 bases remained unmatched. In DNA, the CDR3 is TGTGCCAGCAGCCATGAACAGGGGTCTAATTCACCCCTCCACTTT. Its protein is CASSHEQGSNSPLHF.

V is TRBV6-2 or TRBV6-3 and J is TRBJ2-3; 8 bases align to TRBD1. V shed 5 bases and J 0 bases; nucleotides not matched to a gene: 4. The CDR3 spans 15 residues. Germline CDR1 reads MNHEY; CDR2 reads SVGEGT. CDR3 in amino acids: CASSHRGKSTDTQYF. In DNA, the CDR3 is TGTGCCAGCAGTCACAGGGGGAAGAGCACAGATACGCAGTATTTT.

The V call is TRBV18, the J call TRBJ2-5; TRBD2 agrees at 7 bases. The CDR3 is 13 residues long. The junction had 4 bases not matched to a gene; V was cut back by 4 bases and J by 5 bases. Per the germline V gene, CDR1 is KGHSH and CDR2 is LQKENI. CDR3 protein: CASSLTSDETQYF. CDR3 DNA: TGTGCCAGCTCACTCACTAGCGACGAGACCCAGTACTTC.

The J gene is TRBJ2-2, the V gene TRBV5-1; TRBD1 matches 7 bases. The V segment lost 4 bases and the J segment 2 bases; nucleotides outside the gene matches: 11. The germline V gene has CDR1 SGHRS and CDR2 YFSETQ. The CDR3 length is 17 residues. For the CDR3, the DNA is TGCGCCAGCAGCGAACGAGCCGGGACAGCTAACACCGGGGAGCTGTTTTTT. Translation gives CASSERAGTANTGELFF.

The chain links TRBV10-3 to TRBJ2-1, with 9 bases matching TRBD2. The ends lost 8 bases at V and 7 bases at J; junction bases unmatched: 12. The CDR3 is made up of 15 amino acids. Germline V gives CDR1 ENHRY, CDR2 SYGVKD. CDR3 loop: CAIGSSREGRNEQFF. The CDR3 nucleotides read TGTGCCATCGGTTCGTCGCGGGAGGGCCGGAATGAGCAGTTCTTC.

Only one count was recorded for this clone. This chain links TRBV28 with TRBJ2-2; 7 bases agree with TRBD1. CDR3 length: 15 amino acids. CDR1 MDHEN and CDR2 SYDVKM come from the germline V gene. Unmatched junction bases numbered 7, after V lost 2 bases and J lost 7 bases. DNA for the CDR3: TGTGCCAGCAGTTTACCTCAGGGGGTTTTCGGGGAGCTGTTTTTT. Residues: CASSLPQGVFGELFF.

This chain joins TRBV13 and TRBJ2-3; 11 bases are shared with TRBD1. Per germline, CDR1 PRHDT and CDR2 FYEKMQ (reference sequence). CDR3 length: 16 amino acids. Trimming removed 2 bases from V and 4 bases from J; junction bases left unmatched: 5. This chain's CDR3 is CASSLRTGGFADTQYF. The CDR3 DNA reads as TGTGCCAGCAGCTTACGGACAGGGGGCTTTGCAGATACGCAGTATTTT.

This clone has a handful of counts. The rearrangement joins TRBV6-5 to TRBJ1-5; TRBD1 matches at 8 bases. This CDR3 is 15 amino acids long. CDR1 is MNHEY, CDR2 SVGAGI, per germline. V lost 6 bases, J lost 7 bases, and 11 bases stayed unmatched. CDR3 nucleotides: TGTGCCAGCAGGCTCTCGGACAGGGTTTGGCAGCCCCAGCATTTT. Its translation is CASRLSDRVWQPQHF.

The genes are TRBV27 and TRBJ1-6; no reliable D call. The length of the CDR3 is 17 residues. Looked up from germline, CDR1 is MNHEY and CDR2 is SMNVEV (reference sequence). The V end lost 0 bases, the J end lost 0 bases, and 9 bases lay between the germline ends. In nucleotides, the CDR3 is TGTGCCAGCAGTTTATCCCCGCTGAGCTCCTATAATTCACCCCTCCACTTT. Amino acid sequence: CASSLSPLSSYNSPLHF.